This T cell receptor (beta chain) was identified during a study of low-dose radiotherapy and immunotherapy resistance in tumors. Time point noted: before trial treatment. The treatment that donors received included nivolumab, ipilimumab, aspirin, low-dose cyclophosphamide and low-dose radiotherapy. Patients qualified if they had advanced solid tumors that lacked tumor-infiltrating lymphocytes. This clonotype has a count of ten or more. Gene-specific TRAV and TRBV primers were used for first-strand cDNA, covering alpha and beta chains. For amplifying TCRs, the PCR ran for 15 to 20 cycles with Phusion, which was used together with a constant-region primer and the adapter on the V primers. TCRdb reanalysed the reads using MiXCR and keeps one entry per CDR3 protein. The table lists tens of thousands of distinct CDR3 sequences, 15% to 20% of them singletons. The source material was PBMCs, sampled before treatment. The clonotype comes from a male donor with prostate cancer.

The CDR3 region is CASRLEEGLAGPRTYEQYF. The DNA of the CDR3 is TGTGCAAGTCGCTTAGAGGAGGGACTAGCGGGGCCCCGTACCTACGAGCAGTACTTC. The genes are TRBV12-2 and TRBJ2-7; the table assigns TRBD2, which was not confirmed against the DNA. TRBV12-2 is given as a pseudogene. CDR3 size: 19 residues.